Below, 27 T cell receptor beta chains from the same sample are listed, as sequenced in a study of blood T cell repertoires in COVID-19. The assay was immunoSEQ multiplex PCR, and TCRdb's table has in-frame clones only and misses some. The sample lists 290,000 or so clones; approximately 90% were seen once. Specimen: PBMCs or T cells enriched from blood (not recorded which). These receptors originate from a woman in her twenties or thirties who had recovered from COVID-19.

J is TRBJ1-1 and V is TRBV3-1 (or the pseudogene TRBV3-2), with no clear D. This CDR3 region has 19 residues. Germline lookup yields CDR1 LGHDT and CDR2 YNNKEL (reference sequence). Trimming cost V 4 bases and J 3 bases, with 27 bases left between them. In DNA, the CDR3 is TGTGCCAGCAGCCTCCCGGGAGAGGGTTCAACGAAGAGGGACACTGAAGCTTTCTTT. This translates into CASSLPGEGSTKRDTEAFF.

The genes are TRBV6-1 and TRBJ2-5, with 8 bases lining up with TRBD1. The ends lost 4 bases at V and 0 bases at J; junction bases unmatched: 10. From germline, CDR1 is MNHNS and CDR2 SASEGT. The CDR3 is 17 residues long. This CDR3 is CASSVPPGQEYQETQYF. CDR3 nucleotide sequence: TGTGCCAGCAGTGTACCACCGGGACAGGAGTACCAAGAGACCCAGTACTTC.

The rearrangement links TRBV6-5 to TRBJ1-2, with TRBD1 identical over 7 bases. The V gene's germline CDR1 is MNHEY and CDR2 SVGAGI. The CDR3 extends over 15 amino acids. V lost 2 bases, J lost 10 bases, and 13 bases stayed unmatched. CDR3 in DNA: TGTGCCAGCAGTTACCCTTCGACAGGGCATGGGGACTACACCTTC. Amino acids: CASSYPSTGHGDYTF.

The rearrangement links TRBV5-1 to TRBJ2-1, with 12 bases fitting TRBD2. The CDR3 is 16 residues long. J was trimmed by 8 bases and V by 4 bases; bases with no gene match: 10. Germline assignment: CDR1 SGHRS and CDR2 YFSETQ. The CDR3 loop is CASSPLTSGSKDEQFF. Written as DNA, the CDR3 is TGCGCCAGCAGCCCGTTGACTAGCGGGAGTAAGGATGAGCAGTTCTTC. The variable domain in full, with the rest retrieved from reference TRBV5-1 and TRBJ2-1, is KAGVTQTPRYLIKTRGQQVTLSCSPISGHRSVSWYQQTPGQGLQFLFEYFSETQRNKGNFPGRFSGRQFSNSRSEMNVSTLELGDSALYLCASSPLTSGSKDEQFFGPGTRLTVL.

The chain employs TRBV5-4 and TRBJ2-7; TRBD1 is a possible D gene (6 bases). From germline, CDR1 is SGHNT and CDR2 YYREEE (reference sequence). Deletions cut 4 bases from V and 2 bases from J, with 10 bases between. This CDR3 spans 13 amino acids. The CDR3 loop reads CASSLQGAYEQYF. CDR3 bases: TGTGCCAGCAGCCTACAGGGAGCCTACGAGCAGTACTTC.

The rearrangement links TRBV12-5 to TRBJ2-1, with D hard to call. From germline, CDR1 is LGHNT and CDR2 FRNRAP. CDR3 length equals 18 residues. V was shortened by 0 bases and J by 8 bases, with 23 bases between the two germline ends. The CDR3 protein is CASGLVCRPNVKNDEQFF. The CDR3 DNA is TGTGCTAGTGGTTTGGTGTGCAGGCCGAACGTGAAAAACGATGAGCAGTTCTTC.

The genes are TRBV9 and TRBJ2-1, with D perhaps TRBD2 (7 bases). This CDR3 is built from 15 residues. Deletions cut 0 bases from V and 4 bases from J, with 11 bases between. From germline, CDR1 is SGDLS and CDR2 YYNGEE. Written as DNA, the CDR3 is TGTGCCAGCAGCGTAGAGGGGGGGCTATACAATGAGCAGTTCTTC. It yields the protein CASSVEGGLYNEQFF.

The gene calls are TRBV28 and TRBJ1-1; D is possibly TRBD1 (6 bases). This CDR3 is 14 amino acids long. V shed 3 bases and J shed 8 bases, with 16 bases lying between them. Looked up from germline, CDR1 is MDHEN and CDR2 is SYDVKM. This chain's CDR3 is CASSFIQSGTEAFF. The CDR3 nucleotides are TGTGCCAGCAGTTTTATTCAATCAGGGACAGAAGCTTTCTTT.

This clone was detected only once. This chain connects TRBV5-1 to TRBJ2-2; the match to TRBD1 covers 8 bases. This CDR3 has 16 amino acids. J was trimmed by 0 bases and V by 4 bases; bases with no gene match: 5. From germline, CDR1 is SGHRS and CDR2 YFSETQ. CDR3 protein: CASSVQGATNTGELFF. The CDR3, as DNA: TGCGCCAGCAGCGTTCAGGGGGCGACGAACACCGGGGAGCTGTTTTTT.

This rearrangement joins TRBV7-8 to TRBJ2-7, with D possibly TRBD2 on 6 matching bases. V gave up 3 bases and J gave up 3 bases, with 21 bases separating them. CDR1 and CDR2 from the germline V gene are SGHVS and FQNEAQ. This CDR3 contains 17 residues. The CDR3 loop is CASSFLALEGTHYEQYF. For the CDR3, the DNA is TGTGCCAGCAGCTTCCTAGCGTTGGAGGGCACCCACTACGAGCAGTACTTC.

The chain has TRBV11-3 and TRBJ1-1, with 8 bases lining up with TRBD1. Trimming at V came to 5 bases and at J to 5 bases, leaving 4 bases not matched to a gene. Germline values: CDR1 SGHNT, CDR2 YENEEA. The CDR3 is made up of 13 amino acids. This CDR3 is CASSGQGSTEAFF. Here the CDR3 DNA reads TGTGCCAGCAGCGGACAGGGAAGTACTGAAGCTTTCTTT.

The chain has TRBV5-1 and TRBJ2-5; TRBD1 might be the D (5 bases). The V end was cut by 3 bases, the J end by 5 bases, with 14 bases between. The CDR3 extends over 14 amino acids. Germline V gives CDR1 SGHRS, CDR2 YFSETQ. In DNA, the CDR3 is TGCGCCAGCAGCTCACAGCACCCAGGGGAGACCCAGTACTTC. Residues: CASSSQHPGETQYF.

The chain employs TRBV27 and TRBJ1-6; a weak D match, TRBD1 (6 bases). Germline-derived CDR1 and CDR2 are MNHEY and SMNVEV (reference sequence). Trimming left V 6 bases short and J 10 bases short, with 19 bases between. The CDR3 spans 15 residues. The CDR3 region has the DNA TGTGCCAGCAGCCCAAGGGGGACCGCCTACTCACCCCTCCACTTT. Translating gives CASSPRGTAYSPLHF.

The chain recombines TRBV27 with TRBJ1-6; D is unresolved. The V end was cut by 5 bases, the J end by 3 bases, with 11 bases between. The CDR3 is 15 amino acids. The germline V gene has CDR1 MNHEY and CDR2 SMNVEV (reference sequence). The CDR3 spells CASSIGELYNSPLHF. The CDR3 DNA follows: TGTGCCAGCAGTATCGGGGAGCTCTATAATTCACCCCTCCACTTT.

The chain combines TRBV19 with TRBJ1-1; the D is unclear. Germline CDR1 reads LNHDA; CDR2 reads SQIVND (reference sequence). The CDR3 runs 13 residues. Trimming cost V 3 bases and J 5 bases, with 10 bases left between them. CDR3 DNA sequence: TGTGCCAGTAGTATGGCGGATTGGACTGAAGCTTTCTTT. It encodes CASSMADWTEAFF.

This clone is a singleton in its sample. V is TRBV7-2 and J is TRBJ1-2; 7 bases agree with TRBD1. The germline gives CDR1 SGHTA, CDR2 FQGNSA. The V gene end was trimmed by 4 bases and the J gene end by 7 bases; junction bases not matched to a gene: 9. The CDR3 has 14 residues. CDR3 in amino acids: CASSSLGTVPGYTF. The CDR3 DNA reads as TGTGCCAGCAGCTCCCTTGGGACAGTCCCTGGCTACACCTTC.

V is TRBV4-3 and J is TRBJ2-1, with TRBD2 matching over 10 bases. V shed 4 bases, J shed 5 bases, and the junction held 8 bases outside the gene matches. Germline V gives CDR1 LGHNA, CDR2 YSLEER. There are 16 residues in the CDR3. The CDR3 loop is CASSRFTSGNDNEQFF. In DNA form, the CDR3 reads TGCGCCAGCAGCCGATTTACTAGCGGGAATGACAATGAGCAGTTCTTC.

J is TRBJ2-7 and V is TRBV2, with D perhaps matching TRBD2 (5 bases). The CDR3 is made up of 14 amino acids. The germline CDR1 and CDR2 sequences are SNHLY and FYNNEI. The V gene lost 4 bases and the J gene lost 3 bases, with 13 bases spanning the gap. This chain's CDR3 is CASSGSGGGYEQYF. The CDR3 DNA reads TGTGCCAGCAGTGGATCGGGCGGAGGCTACGAGCAGTACTTC.

This clone has just one count. The chain joins TRBV30 to TRBJ1-4; 12 nucleotides match TRBD1. This CDR3 region has 14 residues. Germline V gene data show CDR1 as GTSNPN and CDR2 as SVGIG (reference sequence). V lost 3 bases, J lost 8 bases, and 4 bases stayed unmatched. CDR3 sequence reads: CAWSTGQGAEKLFF. DNA for the CDR3: TGTGCCTGGAGCACGGGACAGGGGGCGGAAAAACTGTTTTTT.

The chain joins TRBV28 to TRBJ1-6, with 8 bases that match TRBD1. The germline CDR1 and CDR2 sequences are MDHEN and SYDVKM. V shed 2 bases, J shed 7 bases, and the junction held 7 bases outside the gene matches. CDR3 length equals 16 residues. CDR3 residues: CASSLRPGGVNSPLHF. CDR3 coding DNA: TGTGCCAGCAGTTTAAGGCCAGGGGGCGTAAATTCACCCCTCCACTTT.

The chain recombines TRBV10-1 with TRBJ2-2, with 8 bases that match TRBD2. This CDR3 contains 14 residues. The V segment lost 5 bases and the J segment 5 bases; nucleotides outside the gene matches: 4. Germline V gene lookup returns CDR1 WNHNN and CDR2 SYGVQD (reference sequence). The CDR3 protein is CASSTGTRTGELFF. CDR3 bases: TGCGCCAGCAGTACCGGGACTAGAACCGGGGAGCTGTTTTTT.

The chain has TRBV10-3 and TRBJ1-3; possibly TRBD1 for D (5 bases). The length of the CDR3 is 12 residues. V was clipped by 6 bases and J by 8 bases, with 11 bases between them. Germline values: CDR1 ENHRY, CDR2 SYGVKD. The CDR3 loop reads CAISPREDTIYF. In nucleotides, the CDR3 is TGTGCCATCAGCCCCAGGGAGGACACCATATATTTT.

The V call is TRBV6-5, the J call TRBJ1-5; D unresolved. The CDR3 is made up of 13 amino acids. Germline V lookup: CDR1 MNHEY, CDR2 SVGAGI. V was shortened by 4 bases and J by 7 bases, with 11 bases between the two germline ends. The CDR3 coding sequence is TGTGCCAGCAGTTCCGCCTATCTCCAGCCCCAGCATTTT. Residues: CASSSAYLQPQHF.

This clone came up a few times. V and J are TRBV6-5 and TRBJ2-7; TRBD1 matches 7 bases. V gave up 5 bases and J gave up 3 bases; unmatched junction bases: 7. Germline-derived CDR1 and CDR2 are MNHEY and SVGAGI. This CDR3 comprises 14 residues. The CDR3 spells CASSPKTGFYEQYF. CDR3 nucleotides: TGTGCCAGCAGTCCCAAGACAGGGTTCTACGAGCAGTACTTC.

This sequence joins TRBV4-2 and TRBJ2-3, with 11 bases identical to TRBD2. Germline V lookup: CDR1 LGHNA, CDR2 YNFKEQ. The CDR3 runs to 16 residues. Trimming at V came to 0 bases and at J to 10 bases, leaving 9 bases not matched to a gene. The CDR3: CASSQETSGNVDPQYF. CDR3 nucleotides: TGTGCCAGCAGCCAAGAGACTAGCGGGAATGTTGATCCGCAGTATTTT.

V and J are TRBV30 and TRBJ1-5, with TRBD1 as a possible D gene (6 bases). In germline, CDR1 is GTSNPN, CDR2 SVGIG (reference sequence). V lost 0 bases and J 7 bases, leaving 10 bases between the germline ends. The CDR3 sequence is 13 residues long. CDR3 loop: CAWSVTQGQPQHF. The CDR3 DNA sequence: TGTGCCTGGAGTGTTACACAGGGCCAGCCCCAGCATTTT. The entire variable domain, with the rest obtained from reference TRBV30 and TRBJ1-5, is as follows: SQTIHQWPATLVQPVGSPLSLECTVEGTSNPNLYWYRQAAGRGLQLLFYSVGIGQISSEVPQNLSASRPQDRQFILSSKKLLLSDSGFYLCAWSVTQGQPQHFGDGTRLSIL.

The chain has TRBV7-2 and TRBJ2-1; 8 nucleotides agree with TRBD2. Trimming removed 6 bases from V and 1 base from J; junction bases left unmatched: 8. In germline, CDR1 is SGHTA, CDR2 FQGNSA. The CDR3 runs 16 residues. The CDR3 nucleotides read TGTGCCAGCAGGCCGCAGACTAGCGTATCCTACAATGAGCAGTTCTTC. Residues: CASRPQTSVSYNEQFF.